This TCR beta chain was observed in a study of blood T cell repertoires in COVID-19. Study-wide background: Acute-phase and convalescent COVID-19 samples originated in the United States, Italy and Spain. From T cells, B-cell-depleted T cells, or PBMCs came the material, which was cDNA or gDNA.

The CDR3 is 14 residues long. The germline gives CDR1 GTSNPN, CDR2 SVGIG (reference sequence). V was trimmed by 2 bases and J by 0 bases, leaving 9 bases between them. Authors' processing steps: Reference gene primer amplification gave nucleated cell count estimates. Sequenced by immunoSEQ multiplex PCR; TCRdb stores in-frame clones only, minus some. The D gene and trimming were derived from the DNA, and the V and J assignments and clone size from that table. The table has 150,000 or so clones, 60% to 80% seen once. The sample consisted of peripheral blood. The V gene is TRBV30, the J gene TRBJ2-3; possible D gene TRBD2, 5 bases. This sequence originates from a woman aged 45-59 years with active or convalescent COVID-19. The CDR3 region has the DNA TGTGCCTGGAGTTTAGGGAGTAGCACAGATACGCAGTATTTT. This gives the protein CAWSLGSSTDTQYF.